These 21 T cell receptor beta chains were sequenced from one sample in a study of blood T cell repertoires in COVID-19. Here immunoSEQ multiplex PCR was the method, and the copy in TCRdb shows in-frame clones only, minus some. Of 300,000 to 450,000 clones in the sample, more than 75% are singletons; the top ten hold roughly 1%. Sequenced: PBMCs or T cells enriched from blood (not recorded which). The receptors shown here come from a woman aged 30 to 39 who had recovered from COVID-19.

This clone was observed a single time. The J gene is TRBJ2-3, the V gene TRBV24-1; D might be TRBD2 (7 bases). This CDR3 is 17 amino acids long. The V and J ends lost 4 bases and 3 bases respectively, with 19 bases between them. In germline, CDR1 is KGHDR, CDR2 SFDVKD. The CDR3: CATSDATGAGATDTQYF. The CDR3 DNA is TGTGCCACCAGTGACGCGACGGGGGCGGGGGCGACAGATACGCAGTATTTT.

CDR3 sequence (DNA): TGTGCCAGCTCAACCGGGACAGACAATGAGCAGTTCTTC. This gives the protein CASSTGTDNEQFF. V and J are TRBV18 and TRBJ2-1; 7 bases align to TRBD1. The V gene's germline CDR1 is KGHSH and CDR2 LQKENI. Losses at the gene ends were 5 bases for V and 5 bases for J; bases not matched to a gene: 3. This CDR3 contains 13 residues.

This clone was seen repeatedly, ten times or more. The J gene is TRBJ1-5, the V gene TRBV5-1; 10 nucleotides match TRBD1. Looked up from germline, CDR1 is SGHRS and CDR2 is YFSETQ. This CDR3 contains 19 residues. J was trimmed by 0 bases and V by 2 bases; bases with no gene match: 11. The chain's CDR3 is CASSFAEGQGIYSNQPQHF. CDR3 sequence (DNA): TGCGCCAGCAGCTTCGCGGAGGGACAGGGGATCTATAGCAATCAGCCCCAGCATTTT.

In this sample, this clone turned up once. The chain links TRBV7-2 to TRBJ1-1, with D tentatively TRBD1 (5 bases). The V end was cut by 1 base, the J end by 4 bases, with 13 bases between. This CDR3 comprises 15 residues. Looked up from germline, CDR1 is SGHTA and CDR2 is FQGNSA. The CDR3 is CASSLVQAGGTEAFF. The CDR3 DNA reads as TGTGCCAGCAGCTTAGTACAGGCCGGGGGCACTGAAGCTTTCTTT.

The chain recombines TRBV11-2 with TRBJ2-7; the match to TRBD2 covers 7 bases. Germline V gene sequence: CDR1 SGHAT, CDR2 FQNNGV. This CDR3 is built from 14 residues. The trim removed 4 bases at V and 6 bases at J, leaving 9 bases unmatched. CDR3 loop: CASSSARGSGEQYF. The DNA of the CDR3 is TGTGCCAGCAGCTCTGCGCGGGGGTCTGGCGAGCAGTACTTC.

The V gene is TRBV7-2, the J gene TRBJ2-3; 7 nucleotides agree with TRBD2. The CDR3 loop spans 16 amino acids. V lost 0 bases to trimming and J lost 6 bases; unmatched junction nucleotides: 9. The germline gives CDR1 SGHTA, CDR2 FQGNSA. The CDR3 is CASSLAQSGGVDTQYF. The DNA of the CDR3 is TGTGCCAGCAGCTTAGCGCAATCTGGGGGGGTGGATACGCAGTATTTT.

The chain employs TRBV7-9 and TRBJ2-7, with D unresolved. With 1 base removed from V and 3 bases from J, the gap between germline ends came to 10 bases. Per germline, CDR1 SEHNR and CDR2 FQNEAQ (reference sequence). The CDR3 sequence is 14 residues long. In DNA, the CDR3 is TGTGCCAGCAGCTTAGACTCGGTCCGCTACGAGCAGTACTTC. Translation gives CASSLDSVRYEQYF.

The chain employs TRBV4-1 and TRBJ2-1, with a possible D match to TRBD2 (6 bases). With 1 base removed from V and 0 bases from J, the gap between germline ends came to 16 bases. Germline lookup yields CDR1 MGHRA and CDR2 YSYEKL. CDR3 length: 18 amino acids. The chain's CDR3 is CASSQAPRTGGSYNEQFF. The CDR3, as DNA: TGCGCCAGCAGCCAAGCTCCACGAACCGGGGGCTCCTACAATGAGCAGTTCTTC.

The CDR3 DNA reads TGCGCCAGCAGCTTGGTCCCCACAGGGGGGGGGAATTCACCCCTCCACTTT. Amino acids: CASSLVPTGGGNSPLHF. The chain links TRBV5-1 to TRBJ1-6; 8 nucleotides match TRBD1. This CDR3 is built from 17 residues. Trimming took 0 bases from V and 7 from J; bases not matched to a gene: 9. Germline V gives CDR1 SGHRS, CDR2 YFSETQ.

V is TRBV5-4 and J is TRBJ2-5, with 9 bases identical to TRBD2. CDR3 length equals 15 residues. The germline gives CDR1 SGHNT, CDR2 YYREEE (reference sequence). V lost 6 bases and J lost 5; bases outside the gene matches: 11. The CDR3 DNA reads as TGTGCCAGCAACCCAGGTGGGCTAGCGGGGGAGACCCAGTACTTC. Its translation: CASNPGGLAGETQYF.

The chain combines TRBV20-1 with TRBJ2-1, with 9 bases matching TRBD2. Germline V gene data show CDR1 as DFQATT and CDR2 as SNEGSKA (reference sequence). V shed 3 bases, J shed 0 bases, and the junction held 9 bases outside the gene matches. CDR3 size: 17 residues. Here the CDR3 DNA reads TGCAGTGCTAGTGGTAACGCGGGGGGGTTCTCCTACAATGAGCAGTTCTTC. Translation gives CSASGNAGGFSYNEQFF.

V gene TRBV5-6 combines with J gene TRBJ1-4; D ambiguous. Trimming shortened V by 1 base and J by 8 bases, and 12 bases separated the two germline ends. Germline lookup yields CDR1 SGHDT and CDR2 YYEEEE. The CDR3 loop spans 14 amino acids. The CDR3 DNA sequence: TGTGCCAGCAGCTTGATTTTCGAGAAAGAAAAACTGTTTTTT. Its translation: CASSLIFEKEKLFF. The full variable domain, rest sourced from reference TRBV5-6 and TRBJ1-4, is DAGVTQSPTHLIKTRGQQVTLRCSPKSGHDTVSWYQQALGQGPQFIFQYYEEEERQRGNFPDRFSGHQFPNYSSELNVNALLLGDSALYLCASSLIFEKEKLFFGSGTQLSVL.

The chain links TRBV10-1 to TRBJ2-2, with D perhaps matching TRBD1 (6 bases). Germline V CDR1 and CDR2: WNHNN, SYGVQD (reference sequence). This CDR3 is 15 amino acids long. Trimming removed 3 bases at V and 4 bases at J, with 12 bases between. The CDR3 here is CASSEDTGFTGELFF. The CDR3 bases are TGCGCCAGCAGTGAAGACACAGGGTTCACCGGGGAGCTGTTTTTT.

The chain recombines TRBV5-1 with TRBJ1-4; D might be TRBD1 (6 bases). The CDR3 loop spans 17 amino acids. Germline CDR1 SGHRS, CDR2 YFSETQ. V lost 0 bases and J 4 bases, leaving 16 bases between the germline ends. As DNA, the CDR3 is TGCGCCAGCAGCTTGGGTGACAGGCCCAACTATAATGAAAAACTGTTTTTT. Translating it yields CASSLGDRPNYNEKLFF. The variable domain in full, with the rest retrieved from reference TRBV5-1 and TRBJ1-4, is KAGVTQTPRYLIKTRGQQVTLSCSPISGHRSVSWYQQTPGQGLQFLFEYFSETQRNKGNFPGRFSGRQFSNSRSEMNVSTLELGDSALYLCASSLGDRPNYNEKLFFGSGTQLSVL.

V usage is TRBV6-5 and J usage is TRBJ2-7; perhaps TRBD1 as D (6 bases). V shed 2 bases and J shed 1 base, with 12 bases lying between them. Per germline, CDR1 MNHEY and CDR2 SVGAGI. This CDR3 spans 15 amino acids. Here the CDR3 DNA reads TGTGCCAGCAGTTACAGCCGGGACAAATCCTACGAGCAGTACTTC. Amino acid sequence: CASSYSRDKSYEQYF.

The V call is TRBV3-1 (or the pseudogene TRBV3-2), the J call TRBJ2-7, with 11 bases matching TRBD2. CDR1 and CDR2 from the germline V gene are LGHDT and YNNKEL (reference sequence). J gave up 1 base and V 4 bases, and 0 bases lay outside the gene matches. The CDR3 spans 14 residues. CDR3 nucleotides: TGTGCCAGCAGCCCTAGCGGGGGGTCCTACGAGCAGTACTTC. This encodes CASSPSGGSYEQYF.

V and J are TRBV29-1 and TRBJ2-5, with unresolved D. Germline V gene lookup returns CDR1 SQVTM and CDR2 ANQGSEA. This CDR3 is 13 amino acids long. The V end was cut by 4 bases, the J end by 0 bases, with 9 bases between. Here the CDR3 DNA reads TGCAGCGTTGTAGACCCGTACCAAGAGACCCAGTACTTC. Amino acid sequence: CSVVDPYQETQYF.

CDR3 nucleotide sequence: TGTGCCAGCAGCCGAGGGGGGACAGTCGAGACCCAGTACTTC. Its translation is CASSRGGTVETQYF. The chain recombines TRBV7-8 with TRBJ2-5; tentative D call: TRBD1 (7 bases). V was shortened by 5 bases and J by 5 bases, with 15 bases between the two germline ends. Germline CDR1 SGHVS, CDR2 FQNEAQ. CDR3 length: 14 amino acids.

The chain employs TRBV29-1 and TRBJ2-2; 10 bases align to TRBD1. Germline lookup yields CDR1 SQVTM and CDR2 ANQGSEA. V dropped 1 base and J dropped 6; count of bases not matched to a gene: 8. The CDR3 consists of 16 residues. The CDR3 spells CSVEVWDRGGPGELFF. CDR3 DNA sequence: TGCAGCGTTGAAGTGTGGGACAGGGGTGGACCCGGGGAGCTGTTTTTT.

The chain is built from TRBV2 and TRBJ2-1, with TRBD2 matching 10 bases. CDR1 and CDR2 (germline): SNHLY, FYNNEI. The ends lost 7 bases at V and 4 bases at J; junction bases unmatched: 4. The CDR3 covers 14 residues. This chain's CDR3 is CASNKAGGYNEQFF. The CDR3 region has the DNA TGTGCCAGCAATAAAGCGGGGGGGTACAATGAGCAGTTCTTC.

V usage is TRBV19 and J usage is TRBJ1-1, with a weak D call TRBD1 (5 bases). V was shortened by 9 bases and J by 1 base, with 15 bases between the two germline ends. Germline V lookup: CDR1 LNHDA, CDR2 SQIVND (reference sequence). CDR3 length: 14 residues. CDR3 sequence (DNA): TGTGCCAGCTCAGGGATTCAGGGGAACACTGAAGCTTTCTTT. Amino acids: CASSGIQGNTEAFF.